This paragraph covers one T cell receptor (beta chain) sequence. Some clones are missing from TCRdb's copy, which holds only in-frame ones; the method was immunoSEQ multiplex PCR. This table holds tens of thousands of clones, around 90% found once. The CDR3 runs 17 residues. V was clipped by 9 bases and J by 0 bases, with 22 bases between them. Germline CDR1 and CDR2: SGHDT and YYEEEE. The data stem from a study of T cell changes during pregnancy in multiple sclerosis. This chain joins TRBV5-6 and TRBJ1-3, with a weak D call TRBD1 (6 bases). The receptor was derived from a female donor in good health, enrolled as a control in a pregnancy study. Sequencing used CD4+ T cells from peripheral blood mononuclear cells, obtained in the third trimester of pregnancy. The CDR3 coding sequence is TGTGCCACCAAGAGGGGTGGACAGACCTTCTCTGGAAACACCATATATTTT. This sequence encodes CATKRGGQTFSGNTIYF.